Included here is one TCR beta chain sequence, with context. Its specific antigen is unknown. No base qualities exist here, and no much larger clone lies one base off it. The CDR3 sequence holds 11 residues, the cysteine and phenylalanine included. This entry keeps only the CDR3 DNA: 33 bases, framed from base 1. The junction shows trimming of 1 base on V and 10 bases on J, plus 5 bases between the germline ends. The germline V gene (reference sequence) yields DFQATT for CDR1 and SNEGSKA for CDR2. The time point label on this specimen signifies: individuals recovered from natural SARS-CoV-2 infection. These data come from a study of Ad26.COV2.S vaccination and SARS-CoV-2 variants (dated by TCRdb to the early 2020s). About the full investigation: TCRbeta repertoire sequencing served as the tool for gauging how specific and how broad the SARS-CoV-2-reactive T cell receptors were following Ad26.COV2.S vaccination. The TCR-sequenced set comprised around 30 samples: some 19 Ad26.COV2.S vaccine recipients, 5 placebo recipients and 8 SARS-CoV-2 convalescent individuals.

The immunoSEQ Assay was used to sequence TCRbeta CDR3 regions. After extraction, genomic DNA underwent amplification by bias-controlled multiplex PCR, followed by high-throughput sequencing. In the authors' own workflow: To quantify the absolute abundance of every unique TCRbeta CDR3 region, sequences were collapsed and filtered. T cell fraction was estimated by normalizing TCRbeta template counts to usable DNA, with usable DNA measured through amplification of reference genes found in all nucleated cells. Repertoire TCRs were annotated as SARS-CoV-2-specific by exact matching of V gene, CDR3 amino acid sequence and J gene to a known reactive TCR set. MIRA supplied the reference SARS-CoV-2 TCR set, which was filtered for enrichment in COVID-19-positive ImmuneCODE repertoires so that public or cross-reactive TCRs were removed. Drawing on the MIRA antigens, annotated TCRs were analysed further at the level of specific ORF or position within ORF. Breadth was defined as the number of annotated unique rearrangements divided by the total number of unique productive rearrangements, and depth was defined as the summed frequency of the annotated unique rearrangements. TCR breadth was compared between groups using two-sided Wilcoxon rank-sum tests. TCRdb holds this immuneACCESS table with in-frame rearrangements only. Some clones are missing; in checked studies, unresolved V genes explain under half, and the rest has no known cause. The V and J calls and clone size are taken from that table; D and trimming were inferred from the DNA. This sample is represented by fewer than 100,000 clones; roughly 84% of them were singletons. The top ten hold 15% to 20% of the sample.

Here is what the overall study found, with its caveats: After vaccination, substantial breadth of spike-specific CD8+ and CD4+ T cell responses was reported. Ad26.COV2.S recipients had higher spike-specific TCR breadth than placebo recipients (P = 0.0014). The authors noted that the TCR breadth and depth analyses may have underestimated total T cell responses. Vaccine and placebo recipients had comparable non-spike TCR breadth, which fits with the vaccine containing only spike.

Recombination linked TRBV20-1 to TRBJ1-6, with the D gene call left open. Sequenced material: peripheral blood, taken after recovery from COVID-19. This sequence was found in a human donor who had recovered from COVID-19. The CDR3 corresponds to CSARGQSPLHF. Read as DNA, the sequence is TGCAGTGCTAGAGGTCAATCACCCCTCCACTTT.